This T cell receptor beta chain came from a study of T cells in Graves' hyperthyroidism and ophthalmopathy. This clonotype was seen many times. J gave up 6 bases and V 2 bases, and 10 bases lay outside the gene matches. The CDR3 is 16 residues long. CDR1 is MNHNY and CDR2 is SVGAGI in the germline V gene (reference sequence). The CDR3 regions of TCR beta were amplified from RNA transcripts. The HTBI set primed first-round TCR CDR3 RT-PCR. Using its own MiXCR run on the multiplex PCR reads, TCRdb lists one record per CDR3 protein. The top ten clones hold about 20% of a sample with 300,000 to 450,000 distinct CDR3 sequences, roughly 15% of them seen once.

Sequencing was done on a sample of blood. This clonotype was sampled from a woman aged 25 to 45 with Graves' ophthalmopathy. The rearrangement joins TRBV6-6 to TRBJ1-2; 9 positions agree with TRBD1. Written as DNA, the CDR3 is TGTGCCAGCAGTTACCCAAAACAGGGGGCTAGGGATGGCTACACCTTC. The encoded protein is CASSYPKQGARDGYTF.